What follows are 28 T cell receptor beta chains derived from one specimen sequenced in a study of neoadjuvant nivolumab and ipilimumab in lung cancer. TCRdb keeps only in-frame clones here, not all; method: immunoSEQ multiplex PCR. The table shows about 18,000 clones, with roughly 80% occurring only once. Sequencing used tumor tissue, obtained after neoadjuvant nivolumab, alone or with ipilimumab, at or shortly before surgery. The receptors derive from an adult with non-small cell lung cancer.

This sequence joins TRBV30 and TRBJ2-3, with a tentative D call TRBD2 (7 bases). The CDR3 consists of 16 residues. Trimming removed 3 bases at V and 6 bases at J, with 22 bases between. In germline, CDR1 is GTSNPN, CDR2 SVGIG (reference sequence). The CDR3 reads CAWSFGGAGAMDTQYF. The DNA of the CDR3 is TGTGCCTGGAGCTTCGGTGGGGCGGGGGCAATGGATACGCAGTATTTT.

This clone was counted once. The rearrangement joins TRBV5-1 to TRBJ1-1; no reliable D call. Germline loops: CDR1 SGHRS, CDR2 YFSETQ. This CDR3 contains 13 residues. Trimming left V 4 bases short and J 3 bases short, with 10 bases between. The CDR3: CASSRGGDTEAFF. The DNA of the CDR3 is TGCGCCAGCAGCCGTGGCGGGGACACTGAAGCTTTCTTT.

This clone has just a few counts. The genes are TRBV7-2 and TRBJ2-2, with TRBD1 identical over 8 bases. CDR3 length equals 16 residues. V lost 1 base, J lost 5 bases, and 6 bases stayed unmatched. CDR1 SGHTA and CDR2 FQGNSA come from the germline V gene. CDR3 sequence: CASSLGAGGRTGELFF. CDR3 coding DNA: TGTGCCAGCAGCTTAGGTGCAGGGGGCAGGACCGGGGAGCTGTTTTTT.

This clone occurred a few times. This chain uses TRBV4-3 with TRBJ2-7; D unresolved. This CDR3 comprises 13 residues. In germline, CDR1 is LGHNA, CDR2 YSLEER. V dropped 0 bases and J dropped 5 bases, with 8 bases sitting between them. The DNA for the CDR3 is TGCGCCAGCAGCCAAGATTTTGCAGACGAGCAGTACTTC. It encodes CASSQDFADEQYF.

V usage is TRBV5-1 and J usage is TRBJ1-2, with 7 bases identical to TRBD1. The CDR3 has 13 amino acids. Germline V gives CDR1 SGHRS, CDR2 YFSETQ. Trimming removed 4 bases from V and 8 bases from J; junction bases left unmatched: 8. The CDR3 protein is CASSQQGQEGYTF. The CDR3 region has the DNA TGCGCCAGCAGCCAACAGGGGCAGGAAGGCTACACCTTC.

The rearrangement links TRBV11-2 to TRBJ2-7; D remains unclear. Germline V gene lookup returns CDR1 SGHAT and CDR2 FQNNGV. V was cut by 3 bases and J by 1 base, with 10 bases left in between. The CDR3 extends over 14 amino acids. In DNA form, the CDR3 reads TGTGCCAGCAGCTTTTCCGACGGATCCTACGAGCAGTACTTC. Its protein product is CASSFSDGSYEQYF.

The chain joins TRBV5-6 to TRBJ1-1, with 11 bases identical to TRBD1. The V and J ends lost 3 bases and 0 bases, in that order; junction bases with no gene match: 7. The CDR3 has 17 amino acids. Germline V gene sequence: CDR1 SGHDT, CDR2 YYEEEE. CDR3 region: CASSSRTGGFMNTEAFF. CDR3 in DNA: TGTGCCAGCAGCTCGCGGACAGGGGGCTTCATGAACACTGAAGCTTTCTTT.

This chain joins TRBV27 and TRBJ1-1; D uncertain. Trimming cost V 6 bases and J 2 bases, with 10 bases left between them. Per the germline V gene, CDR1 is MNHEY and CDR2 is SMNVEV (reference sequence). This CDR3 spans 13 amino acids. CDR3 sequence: CASSYGRNTEAFF. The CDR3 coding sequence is TGTGCCAGCAGCTACGGACGAAACACTGAAGCTTTCTTT.

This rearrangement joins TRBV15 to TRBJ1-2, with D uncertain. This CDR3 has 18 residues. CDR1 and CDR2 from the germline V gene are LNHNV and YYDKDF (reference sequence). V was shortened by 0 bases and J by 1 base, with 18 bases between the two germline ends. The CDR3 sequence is CATSRDLGQEALNYGYTF. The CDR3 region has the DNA TGTGCCACCAGCAGAGATTTAGGTCAGGAGGCCCTTAACTATGGCTACACCTTC. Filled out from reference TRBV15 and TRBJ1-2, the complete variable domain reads DAMVIQNPRYQVTQFGKPVTLSCSQTLNHNVMYWYQQKSSQAPKLLFHYYDKDFNNEADTPDNFQSRRPNTSFCFLDIRSPGLGDTAMYLCATSRDLGQEALNYGYTFGSGTRLTVV.

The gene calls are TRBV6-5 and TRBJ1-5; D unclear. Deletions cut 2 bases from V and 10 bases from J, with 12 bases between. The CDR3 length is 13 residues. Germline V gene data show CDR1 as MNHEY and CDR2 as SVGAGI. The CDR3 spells CASSYGIGQPQHF. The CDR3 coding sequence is TGTGCCAGCAGTTACGGTATCGGCCAACCCCAGCATTTT.

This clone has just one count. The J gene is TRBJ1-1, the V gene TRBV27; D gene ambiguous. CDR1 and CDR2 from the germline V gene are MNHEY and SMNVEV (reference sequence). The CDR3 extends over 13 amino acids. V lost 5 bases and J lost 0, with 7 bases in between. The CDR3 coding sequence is TGTGCCAGCAGTCAAACGATGAACACTGAAGCTTTCTTT. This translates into CASSQTMNTEAFF.

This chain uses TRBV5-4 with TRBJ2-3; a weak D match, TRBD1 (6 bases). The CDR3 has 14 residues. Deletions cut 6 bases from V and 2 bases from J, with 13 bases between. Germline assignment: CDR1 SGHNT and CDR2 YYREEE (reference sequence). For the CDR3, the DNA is TGTGCCAGCACCAGGGACATATTCACAGATACGCAGTATTTT. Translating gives CASTRDIFTDTQYF.

DNA of the CDR3: TGCAGCGTAAGAGGGTCTCTGGGACAGGCCTACGAGCAGTACTTC. Its translation: CSVRGSLGQAYEQYF. V and J are TRBV29-1 and TRBJ2-7, with TRBD1 identical over 8 bases. This CDR3 has 15 amino acids. Trimming removed 6 bases from V and 2 bases from J; junction bases left unmatched: 12. Per germline, CDR1 SQVTM and CDR2 ANQGSEA.

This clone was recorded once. The CDR3 region has the DNA TGTGCCAGCAGTTACTCTAGCGGGGCAGGGGAGACCCAGTACTTC. Protein: CASSYSSGAGETQYF. V and J are TRBV6-5 and TRBJ2-5; 8 nucleotides line up with TRBD2. Germline CDR1 reads MNHEY; CDR2 reads SVGAGI. The CDR3 contains 15 residues. The junction had 5 bases not matched to a gene; V was cut back by 0 bases and J by 5 bases.

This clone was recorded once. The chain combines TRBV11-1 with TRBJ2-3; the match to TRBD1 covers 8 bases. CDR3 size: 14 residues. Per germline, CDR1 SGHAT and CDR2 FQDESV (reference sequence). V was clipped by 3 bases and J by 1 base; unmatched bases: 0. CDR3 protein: CASSLDRGTDTQYF. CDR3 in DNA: TGTGCCAGCAGCTTGGACAGGGGCACAGATACGCAGTATTTT.

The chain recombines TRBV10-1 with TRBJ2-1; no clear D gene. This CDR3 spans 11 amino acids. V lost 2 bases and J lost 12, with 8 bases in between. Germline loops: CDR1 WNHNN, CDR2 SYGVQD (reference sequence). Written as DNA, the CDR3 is TGCGCCAGCAGTGAGCAAGGGCGGCAGTTCTTC. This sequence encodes CASSEQGRQFF.

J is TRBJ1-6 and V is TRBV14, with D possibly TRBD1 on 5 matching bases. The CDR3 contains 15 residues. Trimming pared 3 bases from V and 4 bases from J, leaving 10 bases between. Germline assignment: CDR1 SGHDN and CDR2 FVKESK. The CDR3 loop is CASSHGTGYNSPLHF. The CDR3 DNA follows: TGTGCCAGCAGCCATGGGACGGGATATAATTCACCCCTCCACTTT.

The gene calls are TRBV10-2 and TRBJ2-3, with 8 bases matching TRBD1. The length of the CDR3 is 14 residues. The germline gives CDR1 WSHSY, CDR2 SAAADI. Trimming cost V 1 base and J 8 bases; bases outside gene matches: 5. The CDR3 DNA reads TGCGCCAGCAGTGAGTGGACCGGACAGGGTACGCAGTATTTT. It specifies CASSEWTGQGTQYF.

CDR3 coding DNA: TGTGCCAGCTCACTTTACAGGGGTGTGGACACTGAAGCTTTCTTT. Encoded protein: CASSLYRGVDTEAFF. This chain connects TRBV18 to TRBJ1-1; 7 bases match TRBD1. CDR1 and CDR2 from the germline V gene are KGHSH and LQKENI. Losses at the gene ends were 4 bases for V and 3 bases for J; bases not matched to a gene: 8. The CDR3 has 15 residues.

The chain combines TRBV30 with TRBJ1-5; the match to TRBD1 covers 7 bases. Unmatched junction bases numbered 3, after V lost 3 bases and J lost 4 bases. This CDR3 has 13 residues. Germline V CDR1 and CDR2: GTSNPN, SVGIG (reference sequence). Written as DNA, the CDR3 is TGTGCCTGGAGCAAACAGGGGAATCAGCCCCAGCATTTT. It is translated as CAWSKQGNQPQHF.

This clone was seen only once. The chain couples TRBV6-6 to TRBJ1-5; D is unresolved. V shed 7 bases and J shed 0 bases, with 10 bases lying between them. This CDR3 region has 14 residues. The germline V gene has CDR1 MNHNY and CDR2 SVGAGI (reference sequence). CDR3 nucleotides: TGTGCCAGCACGGCAATTTATAGCAATCAGCCCCAGCATTTT. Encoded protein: CASTAIYSNQPQHF.

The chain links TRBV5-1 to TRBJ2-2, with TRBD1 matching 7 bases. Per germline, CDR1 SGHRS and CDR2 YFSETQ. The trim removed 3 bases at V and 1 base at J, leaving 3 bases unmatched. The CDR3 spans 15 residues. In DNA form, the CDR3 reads TGCGCCAGCAGCTCGGGACAGCGGAACACCGGGGAGCTGTTTTTT. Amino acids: CASSSGQRNTGELFF.

The CDR3 region has the DNA TGTGCCAGCACCCCGGTGGCATACTATGGCTACACCTTC. This translates into CASTPVAYYGYTF. The rearrangement uses TRBV5-5 and TRBJ1-2; D unresolved. CDR1 SGHKS and CDR2 YYEKEE come from the germline V gene (reference sequence). This CDR3 has 13 amino acids. V lost 6 bases, J lost 3 bases, and 12 bases lay in between.

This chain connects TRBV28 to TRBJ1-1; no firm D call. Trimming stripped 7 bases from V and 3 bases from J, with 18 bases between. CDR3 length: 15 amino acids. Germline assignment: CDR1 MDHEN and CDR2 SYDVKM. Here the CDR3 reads CASTVGGLGDTEAFF. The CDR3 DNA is TGTGCCAGCACCGTAGGAGGCCTTGGGGACACTGAAGCTTTCTTT.

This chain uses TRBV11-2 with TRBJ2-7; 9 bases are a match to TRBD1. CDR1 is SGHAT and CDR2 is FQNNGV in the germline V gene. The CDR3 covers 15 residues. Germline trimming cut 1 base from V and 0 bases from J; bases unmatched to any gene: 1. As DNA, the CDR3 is TGTGCCAGCAGCTTAGTGGGACAGGGCTCCTACGAGCAGTACTTC. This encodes CASSLVGQGSYEQYF.

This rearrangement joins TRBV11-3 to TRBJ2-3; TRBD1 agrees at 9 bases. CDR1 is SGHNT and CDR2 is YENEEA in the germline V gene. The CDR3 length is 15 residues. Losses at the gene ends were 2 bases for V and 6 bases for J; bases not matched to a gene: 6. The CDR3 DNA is TGTGCCAGCAGCTTACGGGGACAGGGTGGGGATACGCAGTATTTT. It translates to CASSLRGQGGDTQYF.

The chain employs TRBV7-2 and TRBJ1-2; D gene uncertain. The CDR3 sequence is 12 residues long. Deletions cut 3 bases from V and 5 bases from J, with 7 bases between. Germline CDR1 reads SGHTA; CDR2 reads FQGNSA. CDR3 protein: CASSFPRYGYTF. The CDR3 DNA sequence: TGTGCCAGCAGCTTCCCACGGTATGGCTACACCTTC.

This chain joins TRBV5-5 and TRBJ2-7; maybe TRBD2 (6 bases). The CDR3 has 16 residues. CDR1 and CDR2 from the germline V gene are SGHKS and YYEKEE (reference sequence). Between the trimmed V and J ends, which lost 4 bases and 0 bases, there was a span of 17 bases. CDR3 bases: TGTGCCAGCAGCCGACAACGGGACTCCAGCTCCTACGAGCAGTACTTC. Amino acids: CASSRQRDSSSYEQYF.